The 20 T cell receptor beta chains given below trace back to one sample, sequenced in a study of blood T cell repertoires in COVID-19. Profiled with immunoSEQ multiplex PCR; TCRdb holds only in-frame clones, not every one. Among roughly 200,000 clones listed, approximately 85% were seen once. Material for sequencing was peripheral blood. The receptors were gathered from a woman aged 70-85 years with active or convalescent COVID-19.

The chain carries TRBV5-4 and TRBJ2-1; D remains ambiguous. The CDR3 extends over 13 amino acids. The V end was cut by 0 bases, the J end by 7 bases, with 8 bases between. CDR1 is SGHNT and CDR2 is YYREEE in the germline V gene (reference sequence). CDR3 DNA sequence: TGTGCCAGCAGCTTGGGACTGGAGAATGAGCAGTTCTTC. Protein sequence: CASSLGLENEQFF. Full variable domain (outside the CDR3, taken from reference TRBV5-4 and TRBJ2-1): ETGVTQSPTHLIKTRGQQVTLRCSSQSGHNTVSWYQQALGQGPQFIFQYYREEENGRGNFPPRFSGLQFPNYSSELNVNALELDDSALYLCASSLGLENEQFFGPGTRLTVL.

This chain connects TRBV2 to TRBJ1-1, with TRBD1 identical over 9 bases. Unmatched junction bases numbered 2, after V lost 5 bases and J lost 1 base. Germline V lookup: CDR1 SNHLY, CDR2 FYNNEI. The CDR3 contains 14 residues. The CDR3 DNA reads as TGTGCCAGCAGTCGGGGACAGGGGAACACTGAAGCTTTCTTT. It is translated as CASSRGQGNTEAFF.

The chain uses TRBV19 and TRBJ1-6, with 8 bases fitting TRBD1. The CDR3 covers 12 residues. Looked up from germline, CDR1 is LNHDA and CDR2 is SQIVND (reference sequence). J lost 8 bases, V lost 6 bases, and 0 bases had no gene match. Here the CDR3 DNA reads TGTGCCAGTAGGGACAGGGATTCACCCCTCCACTTT. It encodes CASRDRDSPLHF. The full variable domain, with the rest looked up from reference TRBV19 and TRBJ1-6, is DGGITQSPKYLFRKEGQNVTLSCEQNLNHDAMYWYRQDPGQGLRLIYYSQIVNDFQKGDIAEGYSVSREKKESFPLTVTSAQKNPTAFYLCASRDRDSPLHFGNGTRLTVT.

The V and J genes are TRBV19 and TRBJ1-5, with D possibly being TRBD1 (5 bases). Trimming pared 5 bases from V and 0 bases from J, leaving 11 bases between. CDR1 and CDR2 (germline): LNHDA, SQIVND (reference sequence). The CDR3 contains 15 residues. The CDR3 bases are TGTGCCAGTAGTCTCACCAGGGATAGCAATCAGCCCCAGCATTTT. Residues: CASSLTRDSNQPQHF.

The chain is built from TRBV5-1 and TRBJ2-1; 7 nucleotides line up with TRBD2. This CDR3 has 15 amino acids. Germline values: CDR1 SGHRS, CDR2 YFSETQ. The V gene end was trimmed by 0 bases and the J gene end by 6 bases; junction bases not matched to a gene: 6. DNA of the CDR3: TGCGCCAGCAGCTTGGTGAGCGGGATTGTCAATGAGCAGTTCTTC. Translation: CASSLVSGIVNEQFF.

This clone was seen once. The chain is built from TRBV21-1 and TRBJ1-5; TRBD1, the table's D call, lacks a check against the DNA. TRBV21-1 is a pseudogene locus. This CDR3 spans 14 amino acids. DNA for the CDR3: TGTGCCAGCAGCAACCGAAAGGGGCACCAGCCCCAGCATTTT. It specifies CASSNRKGHQPQHF.

The chain's CDR3 is CASRAQGYEQYF. CDR3 in DNA: TGTGCCAGCAGGGCCCAGGGCTACGAGCAGTACTTC. V gene TRBV2 combines with J gene TRBJ2-7; tentative D call: TRBD1 (5 bases). The V gene's germline CDR1 is SNHLY and CDR2 FYNNEI. V was cut by 6 bases and J by 3 bases, with 9 bases left in between. This CDR3 spans 12 amino acids.

The table lists this clone with a count of one. The germline gene is not matched at one end of the junction; a read error may be the cause. V gene TRBV7-7 combines with J gene TRBJ2-3, with 10 positions matching TRBD1. CDR1 SSHAT and CDR2 FNYEAQ come from the germline V gene (reference sequence). The CDR3 consists of 15 residues. CDR3 protein: CASSRQGAGTDTQYF. The CDR3, as DNA: TGTGCTAGCAGCAGACAGGGGGCAGGGACAGATACGCAGTATTTT.

This rearrangement joins TRBV10-3 to TRBJ2-7, with 13 bases that match TRBD2. Germline V gene sequence: CDR1 ENHRY, CDR2 SYGVKD. After removal of 10 bases from V and 3 bases from J, the junction contained 6 bases not matched to a gene. The CDR3 is made up of 14 amino acids. The CDR3 coding sequence is TGTGCCACCCGGGGACTAGCGGGACACTACGAGCAGTACTTC. Its protein is CATRGLAGHYEQYF.

Here the CDR3 reads CASSESWTGTGYTF. CDR3 DNA sequence: TGCGCCAGCAGTGAGTCGTGGACAGGGACTGGCTACACCTTC. This chain uses TRBV10-2 with TRBJ1-2, with 8 bases identical to TRBD1. This CDR3 has 14 amino acids. Trimming at V came to 0 bases and at J to 7 bases, leaving 4 bases not matched to a gene. Germline V gene lookup returns CDR1 WSHSY and CDR2 SAAADI.

The rearrangement uses TRBV11-2 and TRBJ2-5; 11 bases agree with TRBD2. The CDR3 extends over 15 amino acids. Losses at the gene ends were 6 bases for V and 4 bases for J; bases not matched to a gene: 7. Germline values: CDR1 SGHAT, CDR2 FQNNGV. The DNA for the CDR3 is TGTGCCAGCAGTCTTAGCGGGAGGGCCTCAGAGACCCAGTACTTC. Translating gives CASSLSGRASETQYF.

This clone occurred once. The chain carries TRBV2 and TRBJ2-4; a possible D gene is TRBD2 (5 bases). V was shortened by 6 bases and J by 5 bases, with 17 bases between the two germline ends. This CDR3 region has 15 residues. In germline, CDR1 is SNHLY, CDR2 FYNNEI. The CDR3 is CASSHNGLFQNIQYF. As DNA, the CDR3 is TGTGCCAGCAGCCACAACGGACTCTTCCAAAACATTCAGTACTTC.

This clone showed up just a few times. The chain is built from TRBV24-1 and TRBJ1-2; tentative D call: TRBD1 (6 bases). Germline V gene lookup returns CDR1 KGHDR and CDR2 SFDVKD. V lost 4 bases and J 8 bases, leaving 10 bases between the germline ends. This CDR3 has 12 residues. DNA for the CDR3: TGTGCCACCAGTGACTACACAGGGGGCTACACCTTC. Protein sequence: CATSDYTGGYTF.

The chain is built from TRBV9 and TRBJ1-3; D may be TRBD1 (6 bases). Looked up from germline, CDR1 is SGDLS and CDR2 is YYNGEE. There are 17 residues in the CDR3. V lost 0 bases and J lost 0, with 13 bases in between. In nucleotides, the CDR3 is TGTGCCAGCAGCGTAGGAGTGAGGGGGAGCTCTGGAAACACCATATATTTT. As protein: CASSVGVRGSSGNTIYF.

The chain joins TRBV9 to TRBJ2-5, with D tentatively TRBD1 (6 bases). This CDR3 contains 16 residues. Germline CDR1 reads SGDLS; CDR2 reads YYNGEE. V lost 0 bases to trimming and J lost 4 bases, with 16 bases between them. CDR3 region: CASSVEDRTVAETQYF. The CDR3 nucleotides are TGTGCCAGCAGCGTAGAGGACCGGACAGTCGCAGAGACCCAGTACTTC.

The chain links TRBV27 to TRBJ2-1, with 7 bases lining up with TRBD2. This CDR3 region has 15 residues. Germline V gene data show CDR1 as MNHEY and CDR2 as SMNVEV (reference sequence). The junction had 10 bases not matched to a gene; V was cut back by 2 bases and J by 9 bases. The CDR3 DNA follows: TGTGCCAGCAGTTTAAGGCGGGAGATGTCTCGTGAGCAGTTCTTC. Amino acids: CASSLRREMSREQFF.

This clone was detected only once. The chain recombines TRBV30 with TRBJ2-1; TRBD2 aligns across 7 bases. The CDR3 runs to 16 residues. Losses at the gene ends were 0 bases for V and 9 bases for J; bases not matched to a gene: 14. In germline, CDR1 is GTSNPN, CDR2 SVGIG (reference sequence). CDR3: CAWSVKALGGSGEQFF. The CDR3 region has the DNA TGTGCCTGGAGTGTAAAGGCCCTTGGCGGGAGTGGTGAGCAGTTCTTC. The full variable domain, in which reference TRBV30 and TRBJ2-1 provide the parts outside the CDR3, is SQTIHQWPATLVQPVGSPLSLECTVEGTSNPNLYWYRQAAGRGLQLLFYSVGIGQISSEVPQNLSASRPQDRQFILSSKKLLLSDSGFYLCAWSVKALGGSGEQFFGPGTRLTVL.

This clone was counted ten times or more. The chain carries TRBV19 and TRBJ2-4, with 8 bases that match TRBD1. The length of the CDR3 is 13 residues. Per the germline V gene, CDR1 is LNHDA and CDR2 is SQIVND (reference sequence). Trimming took 6 bases from V and 3 from J; bases not matched to a gene: 1. This chain's CDR3 is CASRGQGKNIQYF. CDR3 nucleotide sequence: TGTGCCAGTAGAGGACAGGGCAAAAACATTCAGTACTTC.

The rearrangement uses TRBV18 and TRBJ2-7; D possibly corresponds to TRBD1 (6 bases). The CDR3 is made up of 15 amino acids. Germline CDR1 KGHSH, CDR2 LQKENI. The V and J ends lost 6 bases and 6 bases respectively, with 21 bases between them. CDR3 sequence (DNA): TGTGCCAGCTCGCAATCCGGGACACTGTCTGGCGAGCAGTACTTC. It is translated as CASSQSGTLSGEQYF.

This rearrangement joins TRBV5-1 to TRBJ2-1, with 13 bases aligning to TRBD2. The V segment lost 3 bases and the J segment 10 bases; nucleotides outside the gene matches: 10. Looked up from germline, CDR1 is SGHRS and CDR2 is YFSETQ. This CDR3 region has 16 residues. DNA of the CDR3: TGCGCCAGCAGCTCCGGGACTAGCGGGGCCCTGGGGGAGCAGTTCTTC. Translating it yields CASSSGTSGALGEQFF. Looking up the rest from reference TRBV5-1 and TRBJ2-1 gives the full variable domain: KAGVTQTPRYLIKTRGQQVTLSCSPISGHRSVSWYQQTPGQGLQFLFEYFSETQRNKGNFPGRFSGRQFSNSRSEMNVSTLELGDSALYLCASSSGTSGALGEQFFGPGTRLTVL.